This T cell receptor beta chain was identified during a study of blood T cell repertoires in COVID-19. As for the study in general: T cells, B-cell-depleted T cells, or PBMCs supplied cDNA or gDNA.

CDR1 and CDR2 (germline): SQVTM, ANQGSEA. The CDR3 length is 12 residues. Trimming took 4 bases from V and 1 from J, leaving 7 bases between them. Original handling: By means of reference gene primer amplification, nucleated cell counts were estimated. Profiled with immunoSEQ multiplex PCR; TCRdb holds only in-frame clones, not every one. V, J and clone size are taken as reported in that table, and D and trimming were inferred from the DNA itself. The sample has about 180,000 clones, about 86% seen once. The TCR comes from a man in his fifties or sixties with active or convalescent COVID-19. Material for sequencing was peripheral blood. The rearrangement uses TRBV29-1 and TRBJ1-1; D is undetermined. The CDR3 spells CSVGAGNTEAFF. The CDR3 nucleotides read TGCAGCGTTGGTGCAGGGAACACTGAAGCTTTCTTT.